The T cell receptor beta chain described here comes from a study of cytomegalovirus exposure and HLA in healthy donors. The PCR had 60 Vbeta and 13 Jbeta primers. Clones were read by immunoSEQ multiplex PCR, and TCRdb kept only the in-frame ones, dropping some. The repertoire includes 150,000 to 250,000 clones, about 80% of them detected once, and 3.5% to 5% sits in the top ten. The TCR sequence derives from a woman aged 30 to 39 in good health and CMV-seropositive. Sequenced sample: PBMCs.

The CDR3 loop reads CASSGTSFTDTQYF. For the CDR3, the DNA is TGTGCCAGCAGTGGGACTAGTTTCACAGATACGCAGTATTTT. This rearrangement joins TRBV27 to TRBJ2-3; TRBD2 matches 8 bases. CDR1 is MNHEY, CDR2 SMNVEV, per germline (reference sequence). The V and J ends lost 5 bases and 2 bases, in that order; junction bases with no gene match: 3. The CDR3 sequence is 14 residues long.